A selection of T cell receptor beta chains follows, all from one sample in a study of molecular identifiers for immune sequencing clone quantification. One entry per CDR3 protein, called by TCRdb with MiXCR from the PCR reads. This sample has approximately 680,000 distinct CDR3 sequences; about 25% occur once, and the top ten carry about 0.81%. Sequencing used naive CD8+ T cells from blood, with Jurkat cell RNA spiked in. Every receptor here comes from a human donor in good health. Some libraries in this study had Jurkat cell RNA spiked in. Both conserved end residues are part of each CDR3. Each record gives: clone size, D gene, V gene, CDR3 length, J gene, CDR3 protein, CDR3 DNA. D genes are given only for firm matches. Clone size is stated in some rows and not others, as once, few, many or a class when expanded.

few	-	TRBV12-3/TRBV12-4	15	TRBJ2-3	CASSFPRESTDTQYF	TGTGCCAGCAGTTTTCCGCGGGAAAGCACAGATACGCAGTATTTT
-	TRBD2	TRBV6-5	13	TRBJ2-7	CASSYREDYEQYF	TGTGCCAGCAGTTACCGGGAGGACTACGAGCAGTACTTC
-	-	TRBV2	16	TRBJ2-3	CASSVIDTSSTDTQYF	TGTGCCAGCAGTGTTATAGACACTTCTAGCACAGATACGCAGTATTTT
many	-	TRBV7-7	13	TRBJ1-2	CASSLGRDYGYTF	TGTGCCAGCAGCTTAGGGAGAGACTATGGCTACACCTTC
-	TRBD1	TRBV7-6	12	TRBJ1-2	CASRGQEYGCTF	TGTGCCAGCAGGGGACAGGAGTATGGCTGCACCTTC
-	TRBD1	TRBV27	15	TRBJ2-7	CASSVDRGPLYEQYF	TGTGCCAGCAGCGTAGACAGGGGTCCCCTTTACGAGCAGTACTTC
-	-	TRBV18	14	TRBJ2-3	CASSRWGDTNTQYF	TGTGCCAGCTCACGGTGGGGAGACACAAATACGCAGTATTTT
few	-	TRBV9	15	TRBJ2-2	CASSTRVTRTGELFF	TGTGCCAGCAGCACCCGGGTGACCCGAACCGGGGAGCTGTTTTTT
-	-	TRBV2	15	TRBJ2-7	CASSEGQVVSYEQYF	TGTGCCAGCAGTGAAGGACAGGTCGTCTCCTACGAGCAGTACTTC
many	-	TRBV30	11	TRBJ1-2	CAWSVDYGYTF	TGTGCCTGGAGTGTAGATTATGGCTACACCTTC
few	TRBD1	TRBV7-9	17	TRBJ1-4	CASSLETGGLTNEKLFF	TGTGCCAGCAGCTTAGAGACAGGGGGCCTTACTAATGAAAAACTGTTTTTT
many	-	TRBV10-3	13	TRBJ1-1	CAIGAGEALEAFF	TGTGCCATCGGGGCGGGGGAGGCCCTCGAAGCTTTCTTT
few	TRBD2	TRBV5-3	16	TRBJ2-7	CASSSLLGLAAYEQYF	TGTGCCAGCAGCTCTTTACTGGGACTAGCGGCCTACGAGCAGTACTTC
many	TRBD2	TRBV7-2	15	TRBJ2-3	CASSSGLLGTDTQYF	TGTGCCAGCAGCTCGGGACTACTTGGCACAGATACGCAGTATTTT
many	-	TRBV5-6	16	TRBJ2-3	CASSLGDAASTDTQYF	TGTGCCAGCAGCTTGGGTGACGCAGCTAGCACAGATACGCAGTATTTT